This T cell receptor beta chain originates from a study of cytomegalovirus exposure and HLA in healthy donors. Study-level findings and limits: In a later analysis, at a false discovery rate of 0.05, 16,951 TCR beta sequences were associated with HLA alleles.

The V gene's germline CDR1 is SGHVS and CDR2 FNYEAQ. The CDR3 loop spans 15 amino acids. Trimming stripped 1 base from V and 1 base from J, with 9 bases between. Regarding this clone: The antigen remains unidentified.

Primers: 60 Vbeta forward and 13 Jbeta reverse. The repertoire was sequenced with immunoSEQ multiplex PCR; TCRdb's copy has only in-frame clones and lacks some. The table has under 100,000 clones, less than 80% seen once. Sequenced input: PBMCs. The chain recombines TRBV7-6 with TRBJ2-3, with D possibly TRBD2 on 6 matching bases. This receptor was identified in a human donor in good health. CDR3 DNA sequence: TGTGCCAGCAGCTTAGTGCCGGGGGGCACAGATACGCAGTATTTT. It specifies CASSLVPGGTDTQYF.